This TCR beta chain was found in a study of monozygotic twins with inflammatory bowel disease. One entry per CDR3 protein, without DNA, is what TCRdb gives after re-calling the 5' RACE reads. This sample lists 110,000 or so distinct CDR3 sequences; its ten largest clones have approximately 13%. The V gene's germline CDR1 is ENHRY and CDR2 SYGVKD. This CDR3 spans 16 amino acids. The origin of this receptor is a human donor with ulcerative colitis or Crohn's disease, or a healthy co-twin of an affected twin (not recorded which). J is TRBJ1-6 and V is TRBV10-3; the D gene TCRdb calls, TRBD1, cannot be checked with no DNA. Sequenced sample: blood. CDR3: CAISDWTGVDNSPLHF.